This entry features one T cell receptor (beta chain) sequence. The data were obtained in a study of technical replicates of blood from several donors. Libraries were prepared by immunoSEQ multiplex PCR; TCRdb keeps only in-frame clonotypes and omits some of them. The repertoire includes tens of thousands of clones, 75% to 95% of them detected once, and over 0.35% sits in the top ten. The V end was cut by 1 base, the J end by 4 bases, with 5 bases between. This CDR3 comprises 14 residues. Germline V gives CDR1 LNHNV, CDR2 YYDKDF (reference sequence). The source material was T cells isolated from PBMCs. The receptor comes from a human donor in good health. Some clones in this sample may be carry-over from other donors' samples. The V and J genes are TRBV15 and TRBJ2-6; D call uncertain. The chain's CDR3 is CATSRGGGANVLTF. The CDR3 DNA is TGTGCCACCAGCAGAGGAGGAGGGGCCAACGTCCTGACTTTC.